Listed below are T cell receptor beta chains from one sample, sequenced in a study of T cell responses to AZD1222 COVID-19 vaccine. Generated by immunoSEQ multiplex PCR, the TCRdb table keeps only in-frame clones and is missing some. This sample yields about 64,000 clones, of which 75% to 95% are seen a single time; over 5.5% belongs to the top ten. Specimen: peripheral blood, collected 28 days after the second dose of the MenACWY control vaccine. The receptors were sampled from an adult who received the MenACWY meningococcal vaccine as a control. The CDR3 runs from the conserved cysteine through the conserved F or W. D genes are given only for firm matches. The size entry is marked missing in some rows and otherwise reads once, few, many or a size class.

v_gene: TRBV5-8; abundance: .; j_gene: TRBJ2-7; d_gene: .; CDR3aa: CASRFRTGSREQYF; CDR3nt: TGTGCCAGCAGGTTTCGGACGGGATCGAGGGAGCAGTACTTC
v_gene: TRBV6-2/TRBV6-3; abundance: .; j_gene: TRBJ2-1; d_gene: .; CDR3aa: CASSYRPGEQFF; CDR3nt: TGTGCCAGCAGTTACAGGCCCGGTGAGCAGTTCTTC
v_gene: TRBV2; abundance: .; j_gene: TRBJ1-5; d_gene: .; CDR3aa: CASSVFENQPQHF; CDR3nt: TGTGCCAGCAGTGTTTTCGAGAATCAGCCCCAGCATTTT
v_gene: TRBV5-1; abundance: .; j_gene: TRBJ1-6; d_gene: TRBD1; CDR3aa: CASGTGGNSPLHF; CDR3nt: TGCGCCAGCGGGACAGGGGGTAATTCACCCCTCCACTTT
v_gene: TRBV15; abundance: once; j_gene: TRBJ2-3; d_gene: .; CDR3aa: CATSHGLAASDTQYF; CDR3nt: TGTGCCACCAGCCACGGCCTAGCAGCGTCAGATACGCAGTATTTT
v_gene: TRBV29-1; abundance: .; j_gene: TRBJ1-1; d_gene: .; CDR3aa: CSVVTANTEAFF; CDR3nt: TGCAGCGTTGTGACGGCGAACACTGAAGCTTTCTTT
v_gene: TRBV28; abundance: .; j_gene: TRBJ1-5; d_gene: TRBD1; CDR3aa: CASSSPDRILGYSNQPQHF; CDR3nt: TGTGCCAGCAGTTCCCCGGACAGGATCCTGGGTTATAGCAATCAGCCCCAGCATTTT
v_gene: TRBV13; abundance: .; j_gene: TRBJ2-7; d_gene: .; CDR3aa: CASSSGRSYEQYF; CDR3nt: TGTGCCAGCAGCTCCGGCAGGAGCTACGAGCAGTACTTC
v_gene: TRBV4-3; abundance: once; j_gene: TRBJ2-3; d_gene: TRBD2; CDR3aa: CASSQDYLAGGRDTQYF; CDR3nt: TGCGCCAGCAGCCAAGATTACCTAGCGGGAGGGCGAGATACGCAGTATTTT
v_gene: TRBV6-5; abundance: few; j_gene: TRBJ2-2; d_gene: .; CDR3aa: CASRSGTHTGELFF; CDR3nt: TGTGCCAGCAGATCCGGGACGCACACCGGGGAGCTGTTTTTT
v_gene: TRBV7-6; abundance: .; j_gene: TRBJ1-4; d_gene: TRBD1; CDR3aa: CASSRGTGRNEKLFF; CDR3nt: TGTGCCAGCAGCCGTGGGACAGGGCGGAATGAAAAACTGTTTTTT
v_gene: TRBV15; abundance: .; j_gene: TRBJ1-4; d_gene: TRBD1; CDR3aa: CATSGMDRGGEKLFF; CDR3nt: TGTGCCACCAGCGGTATGGACAGGGGGGGTGAAAAACTGTTTTTT
v_gene: TRBV5-1; abundance: .; j_gene: TRBJ2-3; d_gene: .; CDR3aa: CASSVPSGGTDTQYF; CDR3nt: TGCGCCAGCAGCGTGCCATCGGGGGGCACAGATACGCAGTATTTT
v_gene: TRBV2; abundance: .; j_gene: TRBJ1-5; d_gene: .; CDR3aa: CASSDGSYSNQPQHF; CDR3nt: TGTGCCAGCAGTGACGGGTCCTATAGCAATCAGCCCCAGCATTTT
v_gene: TRBV7-9; abundance: .; j_gene: TRBJ2-2; d_gene: .; CDR3aa: CASSLFPGELFF; CDR3nt: TGTGCCAGCAGCTTATTCCCCGGGGAGCTGTTTTTT
v_gene: TRBV2; abundance: .; j_gene: TRBJ2-1; d_gene: .; CDR3aa: CASSEVLRVGEQFF; CDR3nt: TGTGCCAGCAGTGAGGTCCTTCGGGTAGGAGAGCAGTTCTTC
v_gene: TRBV27; abundance: .; j_gene: TRBJ2-7; d_gene: TRBD1; CDR3aa: CASSSGQGALEQYF; CDR3nt: TGTGCCAGCTCGTCGGGACAGGGGGCTCTCGAGCAGTACTTC
v_gene: TRBV19; abundance: .; j_gene: TRBJ1-2; d_gene: .; CDR3aa: CASTPGQYPNYGYTF; CDR3nt: TGTGCCAGTACCCCAGGACAGTACCCAAACTATGGCTACACCTTC
v_gene: TRBV28; abundance: .; j_gene: TRBJ1-5; d_gene: .; CDR3aa: CASSLGGSNQPQHF; CDR3nt: TGTGCCAGCAGTTTAGGGGGTAGCAATCAGCCCCAGCATTTT
v_gene: TRBV28; abundance: .; j_gene: TRBJ1-2; d_gene: .; CDR3aa: CASRQGSSGGYTF; CDR3nt: TGTGCCAGCAGACAGGGATCCTCGGGGGGCTACACCTTC
v_gene: TRBV20-1; abundance: .; j_gene: TRBJ2-1; d_gene: .; CDR3aa: CSGDPYNEQFF; CDR3nt: TGCAGTGGAGATCCCTACAATGAGCAGTTCTTC
v_gene: TRBV10-1; abundance: .; j_gene: TRBJ2-3; d_gene: TRBD2; CDR3aa: CASSESITSGGTDTQYF; CDR3nt: TGCGCCAGCAGTGAGTCGATAACTAGCGGCGGCACAGATACGCAGTATTTT
v_gene: TRBV3-1/TRBV3-2; abundance: .; j_gene: TRBJ2-1; d_gene: TRBD2; CDR3aa: CASSQDKEREYSYNEQFF; CDR3nt: TGTGCCAGCAGCCAAGATAAAGAGCGGGAGTACTCCTACAATGAGCAGTTCTTC
v_gene: TRBV29-1; abundance: .; j_gene: TRBJ2-3; d_gene: .; CDR3aa: CSVLKTDTDTQYF; CDR3nt: TGCAGCGTCCTCAAGACGGACACAGATACGCAGTATTTT
v_gene: TRBV4-3; abundance: .; j_gene: TRBJ2-1; d_gene: .; CDR3aa: CASSQDSGWHGEQFF; CDR3nt: TGCGCCAGCAGCCAAGATTCGGGGTGGCACGGTGAGCAGTTCTTC
v_gene: TRBV30; abundance: .; j_gene: TRBJ2-3; d_gene: TRBD2; CDR3aa: CAWSEGWREWTDTQYF; CDR3nt: TGTGCCTGGAGTGAGGGGTGGCGGGAGTGGACAGATACGCAGTATTTT